These 9 T cell receptor beta chains were sequenced from one sample in a study of type 1 regulatory T cells (TCRdb year 2021). Their specific antigens are unknown. Instrument used: Illumina MiSeq. TCRdb applied fastp at Q25 and MiXCR to the public reads, then kept only in-frame beta chains. Rows are unified per CDR3 protein, each entry keeping the most common DNA and genes. This sample is represented by about 24,000 distinct CDR3 sequences; around 70% of them were singletons. The ten top clones hold roughly 15% of the sample. The sequencing input was cultured T cells, either the whole culture or a sorted T cell fraction (not recorded which). Interpreted using the paper, the cell subset or site label stands for: Tr1-enriched cell product generated in vitro against host alloantigens. Source of these receptors: a human donor in good health.

The chain employs TRBV2 and TRBJ2-5; TRBD1 is a possible D gene (6 bases). Germline lookup yields CDR1 SNHLY and CDR2 FYNNEI. CDR3 length equals 13 residues. Trimming took off 4 bases at V and 5 bases at J, with 11 bases between the two ends. This CDR3 reads CASSAVRGETQYF. The CDR3 DNA is TGTGCCAGCAGTGCTGTTAGGGGGGAGACCCAGTACTTC.

The rearrangement uses TRBV2 and TRBJ1-2, with TRBD1 as a possible D gene (6 bases). V lost 8 bases and J lost 8, with 15 bases in between. CDR1 and CDR2 (germline): SNHLY, FYNNEI. The CDR3 is 12 residues long. CDR3 residues: CASGRTVDGYTF. The DNA of the CDR3 is TGTGCCAGCGGACGGACAGTAGACGGCTACACCTTC.

The chain employs TRBV5-5 and TRBJ2-2; 7 bases are shared with TRBD1. The CDR3 sequence is 17 residues long. The V gene's germline CDR1 is SGHKS and CDR2 YYEKEE (reference sequence). Trimming took 4 bases from V and 4 from J; bases not matched to a gene: 13. The CDR3 is CASSHKPARGSTGELFF. The DNA of the CDR3 is TGTGCCAGCAGCCACAAGCCAGCCAGGGGGAGCACCGGGGAGCTGTTTTTT.

The V call is TRBV19, the J call TRBJ2-7; TRBD1 aligns across 10 bases. V was clipped by 9 bases and J by 5 bases; unmatched bases: 10. The germline CDR1 and CDR2 sequences are LNHDA and SQIVND (reference sequence). This CDR3 has 14 residues. CDR3 DNA sequence: TGTGCCAGCCAACCCCGGGACAGGGGCCACGAGCAGTACTTC. Its translation: CASQPRDRGHEQYF.

V usage is TRBV6-1 and J usage is TRBJ1-2; D perhaps matches TRBD1 (5 bases). This CDR3 spans 12 amino acids. Germline V lookup: CDR1 MNHNS, CDR2 SASEGT. The V gene lost 2 bases and the J gene lost 5 bases, with 6 bases spanning the gap. The CDR3 sequence is CASSERGYGYTF. CDR3 in DNA: TGTGCCAGCAGTGAACGGGGGTATGGCTACACCTTC.

The chain combines TRBV20-1 with TRBJ2-7; 12 nucleotides line up with TRBD2. The trim removed 2 bases at V and 2 bases at J, leaving 7 bases unmatched. Germline V CDR1 and CDR2: DFQATT, SNEGSKA (reference sequence). CDR3 size: 16 residues. The CDR3: CSARSGLAGKTYEQYF. In DNA, the CDR3 is TGCAGTGCTAGATCCGGACTAGCGGGGAAGACCTACGAGCAGTACTTC.

By share of the sample, this clonotype is medium-sized. The chain carries TRBV4-2 and TRBJ1-3; no clear D. The CDR3 extends over 14 amino acids. V was shortened by 1 base and J by 8 bases, with 12 bases between the two germline ends. CDR1 and CDR2 (germline): LGHNA, YNFKEQ. Here the CDR3 DNA reads TGTGCCAGCAGCCAAGGGACGGGTGAGGACACCATATATTTT. Protein: CASSQGTGEDTIYF.

This chain connects TRBV28 to TRBJ2-7; 8 nucleotides line up with TRBD1. The germline CDR1 and CDR2 sequences are MDHEN and SYDVKM. V dropped 1 base and J dropped 4; count of bases not matched to a gene: 3. The CDR3 length is 14 residues. The CDR3: CASSLFRGQYEQYF. The CDR3 region has the DNA TGTGCCAGCAGTTTATTCAGGGGGCAGTACGAGCAGTACTTC.

Written as DNA, the CDR3 is TGTGCCAGCTCACCGGTAGGGGATTGGCGTACTGAAGCTTTCTTT. It yields the protein CASSPVGDWRTEAFF. The chain links TRBV18 to TRBJ1-1; a weak D match, TRBD1 (5 bases). V was pared by 3 bases and J by 5 bases, with 16 bases between. The germline V gene encodes CDR1 KGHSH and CDR2 LQKENI. The CDR3 extends over 15 amino acids.